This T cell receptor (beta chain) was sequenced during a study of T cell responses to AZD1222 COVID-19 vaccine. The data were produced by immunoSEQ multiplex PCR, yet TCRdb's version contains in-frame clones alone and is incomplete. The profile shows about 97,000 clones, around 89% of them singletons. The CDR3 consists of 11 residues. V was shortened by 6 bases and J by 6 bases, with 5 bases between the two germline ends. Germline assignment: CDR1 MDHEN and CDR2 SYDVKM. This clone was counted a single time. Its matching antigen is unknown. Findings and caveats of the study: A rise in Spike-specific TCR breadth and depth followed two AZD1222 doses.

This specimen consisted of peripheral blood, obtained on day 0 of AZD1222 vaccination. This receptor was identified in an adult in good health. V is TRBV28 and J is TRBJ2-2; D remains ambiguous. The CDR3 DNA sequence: TGTGCCAGCAGAAACGCCGGGGAGCTGTTTTTT. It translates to CASRNAGELFF.